Each of the 3 T cell receptor beta chains below was sequenced from the same sample in a study of blood T cell repertoires in COVID-19. Clones were sequenced by immunoSEQ multiplex PCR, and TCRdb holds only the in-frame ones, with some missing. The top ten clones hold roughly 0.84% of a sample with about 420,000 clones, over 85% of them seen once. The material sequenced was peripheral blood. The receptors were sampled from a man aged 18 to 35 with COVID-19, enrolled during active disease.

This chain joins TRBV9 and TRBJ2-5; 7 nucleotides match TRBD2. This CDR3 is 15 amino acids long. The V gene's germline CDR1 is SGDLS and CDR2 YYNGEE. V was clipped by 0 bases and J by 5 bases; unmatched bases: 7. The CDR3 region has the DNA TGTGCCAGCAGCGTAGGTTGGGGGAGGGCGGAGACCCAGTACTTC. Translating it yields CASSVGWGRAETQYF. Based on the CDR3 plus reference TRBV9 and TRBJ2-5, the full variable domain is DSGVTQTPKHLITATGQRVTLRCSPRSGDLSVYWYQQSLDQGLQFLIQYYNGEERAKGNILERFSAQQFPDLHSELNLSSLELGDSALYFCASSVGWGRAETQYFGPGTRLLVL.

V usage is TRBV19 and J usage is TRBJ2-3; D uncertain. The germline V gene has CDR1 LNHDA and CDR2 SQIVND (reference sequence). This CDR3 has 16 amino acids. Deletions cut 3 bases from V and 0 bases from J, with 13 bases between. CDR3 loop: CASSILAVFSTDTQYF. CDR3 DNA: TGTGCCAGTAGTATCCTTGCGGTTTTCAGCACAGATACGCAGTATTTT.

CDR3 region: CASRFLRLAGALTDTQYF. The CDR3 DNA sequence: TGTGCCAGCAGATTCCTAAGACTAGCGGGCGCTCTCACAGATACGCAGTATTTT. This chain joins TRBV2 and TRBJ2-3, with 10 bases lining up with TRBD2. V trimming: 6 bases; J trimming: 2 bases; junction bases outside the gene matches: 14. The CDR3 length is 18 residues. CDR1 and CDR2 (germline): SNHLY, FYNNEI.